This TCR beta chain comes out of a study of CD8 T cells in Susac syndrome. The authors reverse transcribed roughly 0.5 to 1 ug RNA with random hexamers. With immunoSEQ multiplex PCR, TCR beta CDR3 was amplified across 54 Vbeta and 13 Jbeta. TCRdb called the immunoSEQ multiplex PCR reads again in MiXCR, with one record for every CDR3 protein. The data hold approximately 280,000 distinct CDR3 sequences, with roughly 81% observed a single time. The V gene's germline CDR1 is SNHLY and CDR2 FYNNEI. The trim removed 2 bases at V and 3 bases at J, leaving 6 bases unmatched. The CDR3 runs to 15 residues. The TCR was taken from a human donor with multiple sclerosis. Sequencing was carried out using CD8+ T cells from PBMCs. The chain uses TRBV2 and TRBJ2-5, with TRBD1 identical over 7 bases. The CDR3 coding sequence is TGTGCCAGCAGTGAAACCGGGACAGTTAAAGAGACCCAGTACTTC. Protein sequence: CASSETGTVKETQYF.